These 22 T cell receptor beta chains were sequenced from one sample in a study of blood T cell repertoires in COVID-19. Repertoires were generated with immunoSEQ multiplex PCR, while TCRdb's copy carries only in-frame clones and drops some. The table has around 60,000 clones, 60% to 85% seen once. Sequencing was performed on peripheral blood. These receptors were obtained from a man aged 25 to 40 with COVID-19, enrolled during active disease.

The chain carries TRBV7-9 and TRBJ1-4, with 7 bases that match TRBD1. There are 15 residues in the CDR3. Germline V gives CDR1 SEHNR, CDR2 FQNEAQ (reference sequence). V lost 5 bases, J lost 8 bases, and 11 bases stayed unmatched. CDR3 residues: CASSQQTGYKEKLFF. The CDR3 DNA is TGTGCCAGCAGCCAACAGACAGGGTACAAGGAAAAACTGTTTTTT.

This clone was seen only a few times. CDR3 coding DNA: TGCGCCAGCAGCCAAGATGGGGCTGTATACAATGAGCAGTTCTTC. This translates into CASSQDGAVYNEQFF. The V and J genes are TRBV4-1 and TRBJ2-1, with D possibly being TRBD1 (5 bases). CDR3 size: 15 residues. Trimming removed 0 bases from V and 4 bases from J, with 10 bases in between. CDR1 MGHRA and CDR2 YSYEKL come from the germline V gene.

The chain combines TRBV19 with TRBJ1-1, with a weak D call TRBD1 (6 bases). The CDR3 has 14 residues. Germline CDR1 LNHDA, CDR2 SQIVND (reference sequence). V was pared by 5 bases and J by 5 bases, with 15 bases between. CDR3 bases: TGTGCCAGTAGTTTTTCCCTCAGGGGTACTGAAGCTTTCTTT. It yields the protein CASSFSLRGTEAFF.

Only one count was recorded for this clone. The rearrangement joins TRBV14 to TRBJ2-7; no definite D call. V was clipped by 0 bases and J by 3 bases, with 9 bases between them. CDR1 and CDR2 (germline): SGHDN, FVKESK. The CDR3 loop spans 14 amino acids. The CDR3 region is CASSQDTFRYEQYF. The CDR3 DNA follows: TGTGCCAGCAGCCAAGATACATTCCGCTACGAGCAGTACTTC.

This chain links TRBV19 with TRBJ1-5, with TRBD1 matching over 7 bases. The ends lost 5 bases at V and 3 bases at J; junction bases unmatched: 7. CDR3 length: 15 residues. Germline V gives CDR1 LNHDA, CDR2 SQIVND (reference sequence). Written as DNA, the CDR3 is TGTGCCAGTAGTCCCCGTGACAGGGTCAATCAGCCCCAGCATTTT. It codes for CASSPRDRVNQPQHF.

The chain carries TRBV6-5 and TRBJ1-1; TRBD1 aligns across 8 bases. CDR1 and CDR2 (germline): MNHEY, SVGAGI. The trim removed 5 bases at V and 10 bases at J, leaving 9 bases unmatched. The CDR3 sequence is 13 residues long. CDR3 loop: CASSIDRGRGAFF. CDR3 coding DNA: TGTGCCAGCAGTATTGACAGGGGCAGAGGAGCTTTCTTT.

The DNA for the CDR3 is TGTGCCAGCAGTTACTCGACAGCAACTAATGAAAAACTGTTTTTT. Protein product: CASSYSTATNEKLFF. J is TRBJ1-4 and V is TRBV6-5, with TRBD1 as a possible D gene (5 bases). There are 15 residues in the CDR3. Germline CDR1 is MNHEY and CDR2 is SVGAGI. V lost 0 bases and J lost 0, with 5 bases in between.

The genes are TRBV24-1 and TRBJ2-1, with 12 bases matching TRBD2. The CDR3 totals 13 residues. Trimming cost V 9 bases and J 4 bases; bases outside gene matches: 0. CDR1 and CDR2 (germline): KGHDR, SFDVKD. The CDR3 DNA reads TGTGCCACCGGGACTAGCGGGTACAATGAGCAGTTCTTC. Its translation: CATGTSGYNEQFF.

The chain combines TRBV11-3 with TRBJ2-2; 7 bases align to TRBD2. With 3 bases clipped from V and 4 bases from J, the junction kept 8 bases outside the gene matches. The CDR3 contains 16 residues. The germline gives CDR1 SGHNT, CDR2 YENEEA. The DNA for the CDR3 is TGTGCCAGCAGCTTCCCGCGGCGGGAGTTCACCGGGGAGCTGTTTTTT. It yields the protein CASSFPRREFTGELFF. The entire variable domain, with the rest obtained from reference TRBV11-3 and TRBJ2-2, is as follows: EAGVVQSPRYKIIEKKQPVAFWCNPISGHNTLYWYLQNLGQGPELLIRYENEEAVDDSQLPKDRFSAERLKGVDSTLKIQPAELGDSAVYLCASSFPRREFTGELFFGEGSRLTVL.

J is TRBJ2-3 and V is TRBV4-1; TRBD1 matches 9 bases. The CDR3 has 16 residues. Germline CDR1 and CDR2: MGHRA and YSYEKL. After removal of 3 bases from V and 3 bases from J, the junction contained 7 bases not matched to a gene. In DNA, the CDR3 is TGCGCCAGCAGCCAGGGGGGGACAGGGAGGACAGATACGCAGTATTTT. Translated: CASSQGGTGRTDTQYF.

This clone has just one count. The chain recombines TRBV27 with TRBJ2-7; 9 bases align to TRBD2. Germline-derived CDR1 and CDR2 are MNHEY and SMNVEV (reference sequence). V gave up 4 bases and J gave up 6 bases; unmatched junction bases: 13. CDR3 size: 16 residues. The CDR3 region has the DNA TGTGCCAGCAGTTCCCACCTGAAGGCGGGAGGGCGCGAGCAGTACTTC. Translation gives CASSSHLKAGGREQYF.

The chain recombines TRBV5-5 with TRBJ1-4, with 9 positions matching TRBD1. Unmatched junction bases numbered 5, after V lost 5 bases and J lost 0 bases. Germline V gene lookup returns CDR1 SGHKS and CDR2 YYEKEE (reference sequence). The CDR3 covers 16 residues. CDR3 sequence reads: CASSSRQGATNEKLFF. The DNA of the CDR3 is TGTGCCAGCAGTTCCCGACAGGGGGCAACTAATGAAAAACTGTTTTTT. Full variable domain (missing parts from reference TRBV5-5 and TRBJ1-4): DAGVTQSPTHLIKTRGQQVTLRCSPISGHKSVSWYQQVLGQGPQFIFQYYEKEERGRGNFPDRFSARQFPNYSSELNVNALLLGDSALYLCASSSRQGATNEKLFFGSGTQLSVL.

This clone appeared many times. The V and J genes are TRBV15 and TRBJ2-1; no reliable D call. From germline, CDR1 is LNHNV and CDR2 YYDKDF (reference sequence). The CDR3 sequence is 12 residues long. The V and J ends lost 1 base and 9 bases respectively, with 7 bases between them. CDR3 residues: CATSRGVSEQFF. CDR3 bases: TGTGCCACCAGCAGAGGAGTGAGTGAGCAGTTCTTC.

CDR3 region: CASSFGTGTGELFF. CDR3 nucleotide sequence: TGTGCCAGCAGTTTTGGGACAGGGACCGGGGAGCTGTTTTTT. V usage is TRBV28 and J usage is TRBJ2-2; TRBD1 agrees at 9 bases. This CDR3 has 14 residues. The V gene end was trimmed by 3 bases and the J gene end by 5 bases; junction bases not matched to a gene: 1. Germline-derived CDR1 and CDR2 are MDHEN and SYDVKM.

The J gene is TRBJ2-1, the V gene TRBV27, with a possible D match to TRBD2 (6 bases). CDR1 and CDR2 from the germline V gene are MNHEY and SMNVEV (reference sequence). V dropped 3 bases and J dropped 2 bases, with 8 bases sitting between them. The length of the CDR3 is 14 residues. The DNA of the CDR3 is TGTGCCAGCAGTTTCGGGGGAACCTACAATGAGCAGTTCTTC. Translation gives CASSFGGTYNEQFF.

This clone was seen a handful of times. The chain carries TRBV15 and TRBJ1-5; D is perhaps TRBD1 (5 bases). Deletions cut 1 base from V and 2 bases from J, with 15 bases between. CDR3 length equals 17 residues. Germline values: CDR1 LNHNV, CDR2 YYDKDF (reference sequence). CDR3 DNA sequence: TGTGCCACCAGCAGAGTTGGGGGGGGTGGAGGCAATCAGCCCCAGCATTTT. Amino acids: CATSRVGGGGGNQPQHF.

The rearrangement uses TRBV5-1 and TRBJ1-2; weak D call: TRBD1 (5 bases). The CDR3 contains 15 residues. Germline V CDR1 and CDR2: SGHRS, YFSETQ. Trimming shortened V by 0 bases and J by 7 bases, and 16 bases separated the two germline ends. The CDR3 reads CASSLVGGALFGYTF. CDR3 sequence (DNA): TGCGCCAGCAGCTTGGTTGGAGGGGCGCTGTTTGGCTACACCTTC.

The rearrangement joins TRBV19 to TRBJ2-3; TRBD1 is a possible D gene (6 bases). Germline V CDR1 and CDR2: LNHDA, SQIVND (reference sequence). Trimming took off 10 bases at V and 0 bases at J, with 14 bases between the two ends. The CDR3 spans 14 residues. The CDR3 DNA is TGTGCCACCCCCCGGGACACCAGCACAGATACGCAGTATTTT. The encoded protein is CATPRDTSTDTQYF.

The chain couples TRBV30 to TRBJ1-3; TRBD1 agrees at 10 bases. Germline V gene sequence: CDR1 GTSNPN, CDR2 SVGIG (reference sequence). V shed 2 bases, J shed 4 bases, and the junction held 8 bases outside the gene matches. The CDR3 extends over 16 amino acids. The CDR3 DNA reads as TGTGCCTGGAGTCTCCTCATGACAGGGGGCGGAAACACCATATATTTT. Amino acids: CAWSLLMTGGGNTIYF.

The rearrangement uses TRBV4-3 and TRBJ1-1; D gene uncertain. Trimming removed 0 bases at V and 1 base at J, with 9 bases between. The CDR3 covers 15 residues. Germline values: CDR1 LGHNA, CDR2 YSLEER. The DNA for the CDR3 is TGCGCCAGCAGCCAAGAGGCACCCAGGAACACTGAAGCTTTCTTT. Translating it yields CASSQEAPRNTEAFF.

The chain carries TRBV9 and TRBJ2-5, with D tentatively TRBD2 (5 bases). CDR1 and CDR2 (germline): SGDLS, YYNGEE. The CDR3 runs 15 residues. V lost 0 bases, J lost 1 base, and 10 bases lay in between. The CDR3 region is CASSVEGAVQETQYF. CDR3 in DNA: TGTGCCAGCAGCGTAGAGGGAGCGGTCCAAGAGACCCAGTACTTC.

The rearrangement joins TRBV28 to TRBJ1-2, with D possibly TRBD1 on 5 matching bases. Per germline, CDR1 MDHEN and CDR2 SYDVKM. CDR3 size: 15 residues. V was pared by 6 bases and J by 4 bases, with 18 bases between. CDR3 residues: CASSSGGGWAYGYTF. As DNA, the CDR3 is TGTGCCAGCAGCTCCGGGGGTGGTTGGGCCTATGGCTACACCTTC.